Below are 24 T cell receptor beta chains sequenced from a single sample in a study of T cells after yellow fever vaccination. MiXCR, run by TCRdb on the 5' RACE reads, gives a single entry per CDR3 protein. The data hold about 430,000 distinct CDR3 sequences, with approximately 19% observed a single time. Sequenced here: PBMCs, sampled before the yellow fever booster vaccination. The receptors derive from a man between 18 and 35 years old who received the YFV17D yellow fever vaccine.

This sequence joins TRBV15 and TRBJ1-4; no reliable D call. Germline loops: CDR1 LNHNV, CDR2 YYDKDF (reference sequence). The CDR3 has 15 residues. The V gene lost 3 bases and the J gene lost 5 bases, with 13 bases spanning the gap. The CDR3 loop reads CATSSPSTANEKLFF. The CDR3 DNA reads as TGTGCCACCAGCAGTCCATCAACGGCCAATGAAAAACTGTTTTTT.

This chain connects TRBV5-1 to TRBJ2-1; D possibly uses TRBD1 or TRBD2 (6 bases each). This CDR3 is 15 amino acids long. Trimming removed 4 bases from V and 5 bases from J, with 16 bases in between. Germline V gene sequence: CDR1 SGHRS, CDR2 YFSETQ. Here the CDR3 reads CASSPVGGPDNEQFF. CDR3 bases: TGCGCCAGCAGCCCGGTAGGGGGGCCCGACAATGAGCAGTTCTTC.

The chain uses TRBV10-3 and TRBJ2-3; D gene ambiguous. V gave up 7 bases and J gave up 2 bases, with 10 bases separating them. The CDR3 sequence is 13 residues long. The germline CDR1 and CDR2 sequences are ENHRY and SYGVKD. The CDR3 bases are TGTGCCATCACCCCCGGGTCCACAGATACGCAGTATTTT. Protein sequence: CAITPGSTDTQYF.

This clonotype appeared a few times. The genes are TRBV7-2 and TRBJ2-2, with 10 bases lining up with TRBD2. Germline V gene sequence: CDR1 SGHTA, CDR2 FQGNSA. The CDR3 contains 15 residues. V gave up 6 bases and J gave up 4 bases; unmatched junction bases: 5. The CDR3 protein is CASRERGGITGELFF. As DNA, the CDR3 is TGTGCCAGCAGGGAGCGGGGGGGAATCACCGGGGAGCTGTTTTTT.

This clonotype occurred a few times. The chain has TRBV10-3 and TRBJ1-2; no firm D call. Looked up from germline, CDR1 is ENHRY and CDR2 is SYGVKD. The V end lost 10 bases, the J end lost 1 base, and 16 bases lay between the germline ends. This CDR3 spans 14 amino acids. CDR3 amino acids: CATLGPEFNYGYTF. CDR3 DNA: TGTGCCACACTCGGCCCCGAGTTTAACTATGGCTACACCTTC.

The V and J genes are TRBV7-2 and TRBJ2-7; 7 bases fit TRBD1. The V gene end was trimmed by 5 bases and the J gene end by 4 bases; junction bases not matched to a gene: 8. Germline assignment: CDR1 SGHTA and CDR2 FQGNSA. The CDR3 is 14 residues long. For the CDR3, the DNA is TGTGCCAGCAGCAGTAGACAGGGACCTTACGAGCAGTACGTC. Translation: CASSSRQGPYEQYV.

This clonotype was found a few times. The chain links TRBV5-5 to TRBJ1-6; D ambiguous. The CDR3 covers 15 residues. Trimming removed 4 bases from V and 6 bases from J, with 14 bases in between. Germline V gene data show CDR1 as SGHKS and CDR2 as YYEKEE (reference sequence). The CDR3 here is CASSGVPNINSPLHF. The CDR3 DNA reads TGTGCCAGCAGCGGAGTACCCAATATTAATTCACCCCTCCACTTT.

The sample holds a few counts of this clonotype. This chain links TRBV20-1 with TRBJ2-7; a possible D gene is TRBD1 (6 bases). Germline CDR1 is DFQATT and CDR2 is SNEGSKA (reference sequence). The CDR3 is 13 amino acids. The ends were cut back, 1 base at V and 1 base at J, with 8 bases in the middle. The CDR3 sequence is CSARGDISYEQYV. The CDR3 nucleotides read TGCAGTGCTAGAGGGGACATTTCCTACGAGCAGTACGTC.

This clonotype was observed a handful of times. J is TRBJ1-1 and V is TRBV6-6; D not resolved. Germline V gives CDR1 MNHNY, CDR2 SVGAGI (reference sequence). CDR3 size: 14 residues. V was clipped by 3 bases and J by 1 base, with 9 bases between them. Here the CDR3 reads CASSYNTQNTEAFF. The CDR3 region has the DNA TGTGCCAGCAGTTATAACACCCAGAACACTGAAGCTTTCTTT.

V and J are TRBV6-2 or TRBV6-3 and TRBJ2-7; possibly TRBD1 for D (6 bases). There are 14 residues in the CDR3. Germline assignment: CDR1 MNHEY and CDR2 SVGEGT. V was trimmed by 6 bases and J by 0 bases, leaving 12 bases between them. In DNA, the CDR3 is TGTGCCAGCAGGATGGACAGTCTCTCCTACGAGCAGTACTTC. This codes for CASRMDSLSYEQYF.

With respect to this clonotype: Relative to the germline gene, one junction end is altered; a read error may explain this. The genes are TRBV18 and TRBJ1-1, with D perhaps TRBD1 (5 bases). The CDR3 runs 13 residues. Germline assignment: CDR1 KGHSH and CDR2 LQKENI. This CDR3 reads CASSPSEGTGAFF. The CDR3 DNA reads TGTGCCAGCTCCCCGAGCGAAGGGACTGGAGCTTTCTTT.

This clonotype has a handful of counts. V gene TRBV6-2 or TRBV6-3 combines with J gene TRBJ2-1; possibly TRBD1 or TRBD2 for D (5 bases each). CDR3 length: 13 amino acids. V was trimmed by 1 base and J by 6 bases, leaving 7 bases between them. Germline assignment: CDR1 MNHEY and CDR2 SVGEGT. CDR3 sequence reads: CASSYWDGNEQFF. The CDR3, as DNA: TGTGCCAGCAGTTACTGGGACGGCAATGAGCAGTTCTTC.

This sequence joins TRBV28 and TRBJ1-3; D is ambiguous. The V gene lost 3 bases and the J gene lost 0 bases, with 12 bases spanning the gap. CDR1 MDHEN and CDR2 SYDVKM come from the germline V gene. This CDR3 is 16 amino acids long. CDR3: CASSFFGLSSGNTIYF. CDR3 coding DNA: TGTGCCAGCAGTTTCTTTGGGTTGAGCTCTGGAAACACCATATATTTT.

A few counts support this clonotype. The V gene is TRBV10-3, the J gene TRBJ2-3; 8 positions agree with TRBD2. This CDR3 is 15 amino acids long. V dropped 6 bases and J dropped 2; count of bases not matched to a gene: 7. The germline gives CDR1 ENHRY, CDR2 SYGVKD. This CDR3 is CAIRASRGATDTQYF. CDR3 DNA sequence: TGTGCCATCAGGGCATCGCGGGGGGCCACAGATACGCAGTATTTT.

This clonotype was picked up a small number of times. The CDR3 bases are TGTGCCAGCAGCTCCGACAGGGGGAGTAATGAGCAGTTCTTC. Translating gives CASSSDRGSNEQFF. The chain joins TRBV11-1 to TRBJ2-1, with 9 bases matching TRBD1. CDR1 is SGHAT and CDR2 is FQDESV in the germline V gene (reference sequence). This CDR3 has 14 residues. The junction had 5 bases not matched to a gene; V was cut back by 4 bases and J by 7 bases.

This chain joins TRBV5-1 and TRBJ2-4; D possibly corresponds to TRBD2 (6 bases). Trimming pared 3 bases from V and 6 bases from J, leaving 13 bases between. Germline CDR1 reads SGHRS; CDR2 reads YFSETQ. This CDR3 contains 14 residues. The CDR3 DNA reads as TGCGCCAGCAGCTCAACCGGGGGTGGAAACATTCAGTACTTC. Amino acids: CASSSTGGGNIQYF. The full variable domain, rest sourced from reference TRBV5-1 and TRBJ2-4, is KAGVTQTPRYLIKTRGQQVTLSCSPISGHRSVSWYQQTPGQGLQFLFEYFSETQRNKGNFPGRFSGRQFSNSRSEMNVSTLELGDSALYLCASSSTGGGNIQYFGAGTRLSVL.

The DNA for the CDR3 is TGTGCCAGCAGCGTAGCTCCCGAGGCGACAGATACGCAGTATTTT. Its protein is CASSVAPEATDTQYF. The chain couples TRBV9 to TRBJ2-3, with D unclear. This CDR3 region has 15 residues. Trimming took off 0 bases at V and 3 bases at J, with 11 bases between the two ends. Germline lookup yields CDR1 SGDLS and CDR2 YYNGEE. The full variable domain, completed using reference TRBV9 and TRBJ2-3, is DSGVTQTPKHLITATGQRVTLRCSPRSGDLSVYWYQQSLDQGLQFLIQYYNGEERAKGNILERFSAQQFPDLHSELNLSSLELGDSALYFCASSVAPEATDTQYFGPGTRLTVL.

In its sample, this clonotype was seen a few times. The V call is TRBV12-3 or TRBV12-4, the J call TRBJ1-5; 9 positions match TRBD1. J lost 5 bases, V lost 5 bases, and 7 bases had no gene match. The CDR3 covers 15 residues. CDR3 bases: TGTGCCAGCAGTGCGGGACAGGGTGAGGATCAGCCCCAGCATTTT. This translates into CASSAGQGEDQPQHF.

DNA for the CDR3: TGTGCCAGCAGCCCATTGACAGGGGACGAGCAGTACGTC. Translating gives CASSPLTGDEQYV. The V gene is TRBV7-9, the J gene TRBJ2-7; 8 bases fit TRBD1. Germline values: CDR1 SEHNR, CDR2 FQNEAQ (reference sequence). V was clipped by 5 bases and J by 5 bases; unmatched bases: 5. This CDR3 contains 13 residues.

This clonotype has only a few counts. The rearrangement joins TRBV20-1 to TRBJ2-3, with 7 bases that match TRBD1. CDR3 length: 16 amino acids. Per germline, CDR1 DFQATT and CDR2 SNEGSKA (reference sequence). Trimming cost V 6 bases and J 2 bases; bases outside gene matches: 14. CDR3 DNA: TGCAGTGCCACGACAGGGTCGGGCTCTTACACAGATACGCAGTATTTT. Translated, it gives CSATTGSGSYTDTQYF.

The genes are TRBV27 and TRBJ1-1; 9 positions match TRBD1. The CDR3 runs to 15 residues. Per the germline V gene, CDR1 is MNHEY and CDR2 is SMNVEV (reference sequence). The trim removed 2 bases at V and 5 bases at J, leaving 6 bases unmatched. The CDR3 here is CASSLGDRASTEAFF. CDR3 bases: TGTGCCAGCAGTTTAGGGGACAGGGCGTCTACTGAAGCTTTCTTT.

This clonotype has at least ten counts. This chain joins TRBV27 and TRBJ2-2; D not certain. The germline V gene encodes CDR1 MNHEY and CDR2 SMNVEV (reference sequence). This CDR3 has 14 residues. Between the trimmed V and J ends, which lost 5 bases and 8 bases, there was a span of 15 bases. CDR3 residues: CASSRSISTGELFF. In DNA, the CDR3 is TGTGCCAGCAGTAGAAGTATTAGTACGGGGGAGCTGTTTTTT.

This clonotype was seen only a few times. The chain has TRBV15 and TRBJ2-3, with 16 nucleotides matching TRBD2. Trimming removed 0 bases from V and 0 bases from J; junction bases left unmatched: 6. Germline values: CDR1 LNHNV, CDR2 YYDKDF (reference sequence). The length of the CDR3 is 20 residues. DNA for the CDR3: TGTGCCACCAGCAGAGATCCGGGACTAGCGGGGGGGCTGAGCACAGATACGCAGTATTTT. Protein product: CATSRDPGLAGGLSTDTQYF.

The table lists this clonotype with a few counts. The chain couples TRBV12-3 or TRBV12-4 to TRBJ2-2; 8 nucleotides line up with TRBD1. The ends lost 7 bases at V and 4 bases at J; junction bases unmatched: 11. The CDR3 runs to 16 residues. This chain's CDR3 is CASTKRGTGGTGELFF. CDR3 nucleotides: TGTGCCAGCACGAAAAGGGGTACAGGGGGCACCGGGGAGCTGTTTTTT.